This TCR beta chain is drawn from a study of blood T cell repertoires in COVID-19. Study-level information: The study drew acute and convalescent COVID-19 samples from the United States, Italy and Spain. The analysed material was cDNA or gDNA that came from T cells, B-cell-depleted T cells, or PBMCs.

The V end was cut by 1 base, the J end by 11 bases, with 13 bases between. CDR3 length: 13 residues. From germline, CDR1 is SGHDT and CDR2 YYEEEE. TCRdb's table, derived via immunoSEQ multiplex PCR, lists solely in-frame clones and lacks some. The profile shows under 250,000 clones, more than 75% of them singletons. It was during active infection that Seattle patients were enrolled and then longitudinally followed. Sequenced input: peripheral blood. This receptor was identified in a woman in her 70s with COVID-19, enrolled during active disease. This chain uses TRBV5-6 with TRBJ1-3, with a weak D call TRBD1 (5 bases). In nucleotides, the CDR3 is TGTGCCAGCAGCTTGATTAGTGACAGCGCCATATATTTT. Amino acids: CASSLISDSAIYF.